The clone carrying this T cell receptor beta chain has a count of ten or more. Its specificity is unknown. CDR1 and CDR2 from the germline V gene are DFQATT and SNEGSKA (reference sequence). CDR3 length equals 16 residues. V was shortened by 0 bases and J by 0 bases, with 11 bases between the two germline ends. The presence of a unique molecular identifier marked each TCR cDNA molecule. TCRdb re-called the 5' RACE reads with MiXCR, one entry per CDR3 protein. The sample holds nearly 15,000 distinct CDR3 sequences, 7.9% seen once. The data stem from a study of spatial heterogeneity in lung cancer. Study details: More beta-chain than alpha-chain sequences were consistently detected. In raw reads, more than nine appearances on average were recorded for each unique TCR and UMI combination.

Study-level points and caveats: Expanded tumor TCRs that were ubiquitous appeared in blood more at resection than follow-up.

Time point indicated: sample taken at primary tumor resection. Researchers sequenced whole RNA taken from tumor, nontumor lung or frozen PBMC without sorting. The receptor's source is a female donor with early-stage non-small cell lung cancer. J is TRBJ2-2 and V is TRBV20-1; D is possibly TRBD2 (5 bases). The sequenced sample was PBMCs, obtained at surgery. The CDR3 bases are TGCAGTGCTAGAGAACCGACTAACTCGAACACCGGGGAGCTGTTTTTT. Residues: CSAREPTNSNTGELFF.